These 12 T cell receptor beta chains were all obtained from the same sample, sequenced in a study of early T cells in non-severe SARS-CoV-2 infection. Each CDR3 protein gets one entry after TCRdb re-called the 5' RACE reads with MiXCR. Here the sample spans some 45,000 distinct CDR3 sequences, roughly 7.3% being singletons. The sample consisted of whole blood. All receptors come from an adult who was a healthcare worker with PCR-confirmed SARS-CoV-2 infection or an uninfected control (not recorded which).

This clonotype has only a few counts. The rearrangement uses TRBV7-9 and TRBJ1-2; unclear D gene. Germline CDR1 SEHNR, CDR2 FQNEAQ (reference sequence). V lost 5 bases and J 6 bases, leaving 19 bases between the germline ends. CDR3 length: 15 amino acids. The CDR3 here is CASSPSGPGLNGYTF. CDR3 nucleotide sequence: TGTGCCAGCAGCCCTAGCGGTCCAGGCCTCAATGGCTACACCTTC.

At least ten counts were recorded for this clonotype. The J gene is TRBJ1-1, the V gene TRBV29-1; 7 positions agree with TRBD1. The germline CDR1 and CDR2 sequences are SQVTM and ANQGSEA. Trimming removed 5 bases from V and 0 bases from J; junction bases left unmatched: 9. This CDR3 has 15 residues. The CDR3 is CSVTGEGGVNTEAFF. DNA of the CDR3: TGCAGCGTTACGGGTGAAGGGGGCGTGAACACTGAAGCTTTCTTT.

The chain carries TRBV28 and TRBJ1-2; D call uncertain. Germline-derived CDR1 and CDR2 are MDHEN and SYDVKM. This CDR3 contains 11 residues. V lost 6 bases, J lost 2 bases, and 4 bases lay in between. The CDR3 nucleotides read TGTGCCAGCAGGGGAAACTATGGCTACACCTTC. Translated, it gives CASRGNYGYTF.

The V gene is TRBV28, the J gene TRBJ2-3; D assignment may be TRBD1 or TRBD2 (5 bases each). The germline V gene has CDR1 MDHEN and CDR2 SYDVKM. The V end was cut by 3 bases, the J end by 3 bases, with 22 bases between. This CDR3 is 18 amino acids long. As DNA, the CDR3 is TGTGCCAGCAGTTTCCCCCCTGACGCAGGGAGAGTGACAGATACGCAGTATTTT. Its protein is CASSFPPDAGRVTDTQYF.

The V gene is TRBV3-1, the J gene TRBJ1-1, with 7 positions matching TRBD1. CDR3 length: 15 residues. J was trimmed by 7 bases and V by 4 bases; bases with no gene match: 12. Germline V CDR1 and CDR2: LGHDT, YNNKEL (reference sequence). DNA for the CDR3: TGTGCCAGCAGCCCCACATATCGGGCAGGGGGTGAAGCTTTCTTT. Amino acid sequence: CASSPTYRAGGEAFF. Variable domain in full (rest from reference TRBV3-1 and TRBJ1-1): DTAVSQTPKYLVTQMGNDKSIKCEQNLGHDTMYWYKQDSKKFLKIMFSYNNKELIINETVPNRFSPKSPDKAHLNLHINSLELGDSAVYFCASSPTYRAGGEAFFGQGTRLTVV.

This clonotype was detected ten times or more. The chain recombines TRBV10-1 with TRBJ1-4; no definite D call. Germline-derived CDR1 and CDR2 are WNHNN and SYGVQD (reference sequence). The germline V and J ends were trimmed by 2 bases and 8 bases, with 9 bases remaining between them. The CDR3 consists of 13 residues. The CDR3 here is CASSEALGEKLFF. CDR3 sequence (DNA): TGCGCCAGCAGTGAGGCCCTTGGGGAAAAACTGTTTTTT.

This chain links TRBV5-5 with TRBJ2-1; D perhaps matches TRBD2 (5 bases). CDR3 size: 14 residues. CDR1 is SGHKS and CDR2 is YYEKEE in the germline V gene (reference sequence). Trimming removed 2 bases at V and 6 bases at J, with 12 bases between. CDR3 DNA sequence: TGTGCCAGCAGCTTTGAGGGATTGAGCAATGAGCAGTTCTTC. It translates to CASSFEGLSNEQFF. Using reference TRBV5-5 and TRBJ2-1 for the parts outside the CDR3, the full variable domain is DAGVTQSPTHLIKTRGQQVTLRCSPISGHKSVSWYQQVLGQGPQFIFQYYEKEERGRGNFPDRFSARQFPNYSSELNVNALLLGDSALYLCASSFEGLSNEQFFGPGTRLTVL.

This clonotype was counted many times. The V and J genes are TRBV12-5 and TRBJ2-3; 8 nucleotides align to TRBD2. Germline CDR1 reads LGHNT; CDR2 reads FRNRAP. V was clipped by 4 bases and J by 4 bases; unmatched bases: 7. The CDR3 has 15 residues. The CDR3 DNA is TGTGCTAGTGGTTACGGGGGGGGTATGGCAGATACGCAGTATTTT. Translation: CASGYGGGMADTQYF.

Many counts were recorded for this clonotype. This chain joins TRBV5-6 and TRBJ1-5; D ambiguous. The CDR3 runs 18 residues. Germline CDR1 SGHDT, CDR2 YYEEEE. Trimming cost V 5 bases and J 0 bases, with 21 bases left between them. The CDR3 sequence is CASSSTREYPASNQPQHF. The CDR3 region has the DNA TGTGCCAGCAGTTCGACGAGAGAGTACCCAGCTAGCAATCAGCCCCAGCATTTT.

In this sample, this clonotype turned up a few times. The J gene is TRBJ1-1, the V gene TRBV28, with TRBD1 identical over 10 bases. The length of the CDR3 is 14 residues. J was trimmed by 4 bases and V by 6 bases; bases with no gene match: 5. Germline assignment: CDR1 MDHEN and CDR2 SYDVKM. CDR3 DNA: TGTGCCAGCAGCTCGCGGGACAGGGGCACTGAAGCTTTCTTT. Encoded protein: CASSSRDRGTEAFF.

The chain links TRBV27 to TRBJ2-7, with D unclear. The CDR3 sequence is 13 residues long. Germline values: CDR1 MNHEY, CDR2 SMNVEV (reference sequence). V dropped 2 bases and J dropped 8 bases, with 13 bases sitting between them. The CDR3 region has the DNA TGTGCCAGCAGTTTAAAGCTTACAGCTCAGCAGTACTTC. Translated, it gives CASSLKLTAQQYF.

The genes are TRBV6-5 and TRBJ2-4; 8 bases line up with TRBD1. There are 15 residues in the CDR3. The J segment lost 6 bases and the V segment lost 4 bases, leaving 8 bases of the junction unmatched. The V gene's germline CDR1 is MNHEY and CDR2 SVGAGI. In DNA, the CDR3 is TGTGCCAGCAGTTCCTTGACAGGGGTTAGAAACATTCAGTACTTC. Its protein is CASSSLTGVRNIQYF.